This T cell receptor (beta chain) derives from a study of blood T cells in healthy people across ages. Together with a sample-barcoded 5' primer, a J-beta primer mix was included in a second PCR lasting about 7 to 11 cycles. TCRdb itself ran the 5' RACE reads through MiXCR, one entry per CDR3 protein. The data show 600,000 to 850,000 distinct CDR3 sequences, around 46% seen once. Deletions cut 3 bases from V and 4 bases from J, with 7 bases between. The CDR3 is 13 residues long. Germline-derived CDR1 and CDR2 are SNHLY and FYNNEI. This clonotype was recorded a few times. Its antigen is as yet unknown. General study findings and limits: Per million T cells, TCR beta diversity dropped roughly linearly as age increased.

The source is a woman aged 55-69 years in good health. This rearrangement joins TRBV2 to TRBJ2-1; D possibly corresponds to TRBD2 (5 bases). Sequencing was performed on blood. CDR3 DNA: TGTGCCAGCAGTGACGGGATTTACAATGAGCAGTTCTTC. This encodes CASSDGIYNEQFF. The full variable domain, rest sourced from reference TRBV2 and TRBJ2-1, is EPEVTQTPSHQVTQMGQEVILRCVPISNHLYFYWYRQILGQKVEFLVSFYNNEISEKSEIFDDQFSVERPDGSNFTLKIRSTKLEDSAMYFCASSDGIYNEQFFGPGTRLTVL.